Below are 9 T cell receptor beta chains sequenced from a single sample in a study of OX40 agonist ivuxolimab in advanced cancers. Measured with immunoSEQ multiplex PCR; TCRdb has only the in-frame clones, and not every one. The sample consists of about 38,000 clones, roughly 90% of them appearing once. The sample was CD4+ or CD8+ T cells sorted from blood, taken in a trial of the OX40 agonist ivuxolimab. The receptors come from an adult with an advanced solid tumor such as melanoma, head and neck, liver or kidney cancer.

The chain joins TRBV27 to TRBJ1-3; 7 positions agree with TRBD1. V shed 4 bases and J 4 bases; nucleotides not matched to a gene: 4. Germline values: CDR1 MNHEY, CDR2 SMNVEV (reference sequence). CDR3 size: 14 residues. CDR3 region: CASSSTGAGNTIYF. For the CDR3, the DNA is TGTGCCAGCAGTTCCACAGGGGCGGGAAACACCATATATTTT.

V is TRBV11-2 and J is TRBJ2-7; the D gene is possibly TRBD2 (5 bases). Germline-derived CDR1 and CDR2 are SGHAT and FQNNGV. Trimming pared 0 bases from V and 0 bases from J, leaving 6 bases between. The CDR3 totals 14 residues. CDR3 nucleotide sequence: TGTGCCAGCAGCTTAGACGCGGGCTCCTACGAGCAGTACGTC. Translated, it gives CASSLDAGSYEQYV.

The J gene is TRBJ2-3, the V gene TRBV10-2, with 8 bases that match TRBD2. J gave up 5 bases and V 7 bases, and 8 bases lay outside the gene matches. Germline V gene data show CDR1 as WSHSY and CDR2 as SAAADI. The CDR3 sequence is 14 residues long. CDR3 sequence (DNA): TGCGCCAGCAACTGGGCAGCGGGAGTAGATACGCAGTATTTT. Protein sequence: CASNWAAGVDTQYF.

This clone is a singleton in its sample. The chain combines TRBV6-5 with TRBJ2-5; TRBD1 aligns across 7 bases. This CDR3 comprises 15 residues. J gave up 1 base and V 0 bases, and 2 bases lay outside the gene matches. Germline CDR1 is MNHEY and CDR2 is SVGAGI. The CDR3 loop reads CASSYSTGTQETQYF. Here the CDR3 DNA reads TGTGCCAGCAGTTACTCGACAGGGACCCAAGAGACCCAGTACTTC.

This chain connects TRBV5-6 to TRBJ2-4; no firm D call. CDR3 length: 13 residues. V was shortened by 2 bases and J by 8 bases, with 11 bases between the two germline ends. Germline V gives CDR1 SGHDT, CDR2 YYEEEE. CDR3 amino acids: CASSLFQADIQYF. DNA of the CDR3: TGTGCCAGCAGCTTATTTCAAGCAGACATTCAGTACTTC.

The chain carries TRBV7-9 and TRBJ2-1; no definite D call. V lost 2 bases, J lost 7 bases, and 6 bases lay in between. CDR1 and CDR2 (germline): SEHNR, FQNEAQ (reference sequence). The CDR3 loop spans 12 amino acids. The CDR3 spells CASSLYRNEQFF. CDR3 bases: TGTGCCAGCAGCTTATACAGAAATGAGCAGTTCTTC.

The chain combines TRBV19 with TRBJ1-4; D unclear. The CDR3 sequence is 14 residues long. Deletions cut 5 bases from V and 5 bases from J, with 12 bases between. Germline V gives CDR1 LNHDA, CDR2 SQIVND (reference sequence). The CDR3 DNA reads TGTGCCAGTAGTCCGAGGTTCGGGAATGAAAAACTGTTTTTT. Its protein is CASSPRFGNEKLFF. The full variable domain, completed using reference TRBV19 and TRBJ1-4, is DGGITQSPKYLFRKEGQNVTLSCEQNLNHDAMYWYRQDPGQGLRLIYYSQIVNDFQKGDIAEGYSVSREKKESFPLTVTSAQKNPTAFYLCASSPRFGNEKLFFGSGTQLSVL.

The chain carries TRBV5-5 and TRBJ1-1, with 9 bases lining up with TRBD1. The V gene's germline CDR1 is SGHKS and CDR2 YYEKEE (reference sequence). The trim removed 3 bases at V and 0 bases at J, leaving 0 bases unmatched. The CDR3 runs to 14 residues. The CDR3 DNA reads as TGTGCCAGCAGCTGGACAGGGGTGAACACTGAAGCTTTCTTT. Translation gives CASSWTGVNTEAFF.

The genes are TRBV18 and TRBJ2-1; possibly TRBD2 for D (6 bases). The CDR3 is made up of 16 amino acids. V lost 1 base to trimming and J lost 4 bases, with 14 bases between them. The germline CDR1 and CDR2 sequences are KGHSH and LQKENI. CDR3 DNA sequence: TGTGCCAGCTCACCACGTTCGGGGGAGGCATACAATGAGCAGTTCTTC. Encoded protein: CASSPRSGEAYNEQFF.